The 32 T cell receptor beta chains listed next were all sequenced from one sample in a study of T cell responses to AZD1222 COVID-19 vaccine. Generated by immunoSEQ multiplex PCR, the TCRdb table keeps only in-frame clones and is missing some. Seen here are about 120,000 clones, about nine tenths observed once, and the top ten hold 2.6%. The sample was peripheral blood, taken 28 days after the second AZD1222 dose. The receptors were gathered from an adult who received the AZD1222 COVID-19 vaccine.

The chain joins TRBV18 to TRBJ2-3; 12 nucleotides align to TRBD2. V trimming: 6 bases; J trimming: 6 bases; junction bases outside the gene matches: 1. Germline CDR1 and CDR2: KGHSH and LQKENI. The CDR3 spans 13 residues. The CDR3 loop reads CASSGLAGDTQYF. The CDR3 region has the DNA TGTGCCAGCTCCGGACTAGCGGGGGATACGCAGTATTTT. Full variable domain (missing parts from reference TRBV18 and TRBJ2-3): NAGVMQNPRHLVRRRGQEARLRCSPMKGHSHVYWYRQLPEEGLKFMVYLQKENIIDESGMPKERFSAEFPKEGPSILRIQQVVRGDSAAYFCASSGLAGDTQYFGPGTRLTVL.

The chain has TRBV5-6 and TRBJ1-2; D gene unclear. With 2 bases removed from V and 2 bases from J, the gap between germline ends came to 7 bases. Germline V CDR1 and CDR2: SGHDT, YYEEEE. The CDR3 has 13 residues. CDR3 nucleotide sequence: TGTGCCAGCAGCTTAGGGCGGAACTATGGCTACACCTTC. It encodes CASSLGRNYGYTF.

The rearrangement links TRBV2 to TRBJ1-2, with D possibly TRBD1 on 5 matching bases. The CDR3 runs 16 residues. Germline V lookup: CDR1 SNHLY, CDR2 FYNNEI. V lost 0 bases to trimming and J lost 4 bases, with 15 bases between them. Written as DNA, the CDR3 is TGTGCCAGCAGTGAAGCTAGGGGCACGACGGTCTATGGCTACACCTTC. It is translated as CASSEARGTTVYGYTF. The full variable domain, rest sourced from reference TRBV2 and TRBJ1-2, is EPEVTQTPSHQVTQMGQEVILRCVPISNHLYFYWYRQILGQKVEFLVSFYNNEISEKSEIFDDQFSVERPDGSNFTLKIRSTKLEDSAMYFCASSEARGTTVYGYTFGSGTRLTVV.

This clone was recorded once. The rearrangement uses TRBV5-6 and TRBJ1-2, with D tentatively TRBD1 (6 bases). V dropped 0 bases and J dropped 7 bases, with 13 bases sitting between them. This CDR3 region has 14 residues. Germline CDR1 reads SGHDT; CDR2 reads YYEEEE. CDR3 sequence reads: CASSLGGQTFGYTF. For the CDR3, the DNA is TGTGCCAGCAGCTTGGGTGGACAGACTTTTGGCTACACCTTC.

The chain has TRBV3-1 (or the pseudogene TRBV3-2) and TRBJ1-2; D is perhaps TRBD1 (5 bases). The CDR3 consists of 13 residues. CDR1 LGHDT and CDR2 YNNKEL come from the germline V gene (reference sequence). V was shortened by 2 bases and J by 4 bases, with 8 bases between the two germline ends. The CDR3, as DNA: TGTGCCAGCAGCCAAAACAGGCGCTATGGCTACACCTTC. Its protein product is CASSQNRRYGYTF.

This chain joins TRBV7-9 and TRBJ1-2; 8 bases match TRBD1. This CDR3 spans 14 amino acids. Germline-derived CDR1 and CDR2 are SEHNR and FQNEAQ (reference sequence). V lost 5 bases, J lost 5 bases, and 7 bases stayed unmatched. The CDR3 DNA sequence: TGTGCCAGCAGCGACAGGGGCCGAGGGTATGGCTACACCTTC. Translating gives CASSDRGRGYGYTF.

Here the CDR3 reads CASSLQGDYTF. CDR3 nucleotides: TGTGCCAGCAGTTTGCAGGGGGACTACACCTTC. The chain joins TRBV28 to TRBJ1-2; 7 bases align to TRBD1. The CDR3 consists of 11 residues. Trimming cost V 3 bases and J 10 bases; bases outside gene matches: 2. CDR1 and CDR2 from the germline V gene are MDHEN and SYDVKM.

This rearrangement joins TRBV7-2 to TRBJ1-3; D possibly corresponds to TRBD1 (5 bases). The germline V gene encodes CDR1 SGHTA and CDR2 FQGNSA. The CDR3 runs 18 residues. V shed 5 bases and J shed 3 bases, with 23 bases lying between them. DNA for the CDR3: TGTGCCAGCAGCACAACCCCGGGACGGACCCTCTTTGGAAACACCATATATTTT. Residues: CASSTTPGRTLFGNTIYF.

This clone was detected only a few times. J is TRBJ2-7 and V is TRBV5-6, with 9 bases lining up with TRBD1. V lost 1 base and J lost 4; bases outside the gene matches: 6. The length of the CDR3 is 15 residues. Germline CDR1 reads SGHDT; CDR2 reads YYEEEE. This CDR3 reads CASSLKPQGAYEQYF. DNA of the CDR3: TGTGCCAGCAGCTTGAAGCCACAGGGGGCATACGAGCAGTACTTC.

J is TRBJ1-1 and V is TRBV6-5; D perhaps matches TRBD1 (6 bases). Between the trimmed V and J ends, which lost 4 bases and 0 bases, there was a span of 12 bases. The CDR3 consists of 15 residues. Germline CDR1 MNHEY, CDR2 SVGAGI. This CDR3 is CASSSQGPMNTEAFF. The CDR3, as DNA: TGTGCCAGCAGTTCTCAGGGGCCAATGAACACTGAAGCTTTCTTT.

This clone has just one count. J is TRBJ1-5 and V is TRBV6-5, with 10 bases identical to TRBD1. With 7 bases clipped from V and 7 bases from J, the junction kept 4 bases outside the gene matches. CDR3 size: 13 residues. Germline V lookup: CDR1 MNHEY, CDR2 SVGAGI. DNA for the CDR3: TGTGCCAGCAAAGGACAGGGGGGACAGCCCCAGCATTTT. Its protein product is CASKGQGGQPQHF.

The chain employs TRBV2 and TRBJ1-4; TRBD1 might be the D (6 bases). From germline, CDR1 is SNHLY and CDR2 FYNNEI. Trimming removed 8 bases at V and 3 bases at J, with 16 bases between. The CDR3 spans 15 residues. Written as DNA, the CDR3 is TGTGCCAGCGGGTTGGGGGCGCGGGCTAATGAAAAACTGTTTTTT. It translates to CASGLGARANEKLFF.

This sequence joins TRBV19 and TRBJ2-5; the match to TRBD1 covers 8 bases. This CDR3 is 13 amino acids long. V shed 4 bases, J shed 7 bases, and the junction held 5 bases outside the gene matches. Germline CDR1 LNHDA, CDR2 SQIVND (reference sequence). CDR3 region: CASSTGQGRTQYF. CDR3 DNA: TGTGCCAGTAGTACAGGACAGGGAAGGACCCAGTACTTC.

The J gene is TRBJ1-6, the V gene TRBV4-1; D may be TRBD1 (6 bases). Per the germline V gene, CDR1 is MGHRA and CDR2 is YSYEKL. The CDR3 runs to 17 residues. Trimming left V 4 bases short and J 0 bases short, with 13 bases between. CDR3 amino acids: CASSPRDIGSYNSPLHF. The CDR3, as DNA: TGCGCCAGCAGCCCACGGGACATTGGCTCCTATAATTCACCCCTCCACTTT.

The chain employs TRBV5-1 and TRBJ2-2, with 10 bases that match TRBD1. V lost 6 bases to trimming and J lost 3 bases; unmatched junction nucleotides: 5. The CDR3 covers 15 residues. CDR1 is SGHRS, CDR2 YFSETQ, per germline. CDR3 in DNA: TGCGCCAGCAACGGGGGACAGGGGTACACCGGGGAGCTGTTTTTT. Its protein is CASNGGQGYTGELFF. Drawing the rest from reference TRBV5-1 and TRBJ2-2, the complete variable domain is KAGVTQTPRYLIKTRGQQVTLSCSPISGHRSVSWYQQTPGQGLQFLFEYFSETQRNKGNFPGRFSGRQFSNSRSEMNVSTLELGDSALYLCASNGGQGYTGELFFGEGSRLTVL.

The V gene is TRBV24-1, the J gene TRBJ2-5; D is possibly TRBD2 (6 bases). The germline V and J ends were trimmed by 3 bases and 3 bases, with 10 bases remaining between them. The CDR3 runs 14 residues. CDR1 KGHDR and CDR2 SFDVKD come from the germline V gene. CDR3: CATSDVGEEETQYF. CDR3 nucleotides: TGTGCCACCAGTGATGTGGGGGAGGAAGAGACCCAGTACTTC.

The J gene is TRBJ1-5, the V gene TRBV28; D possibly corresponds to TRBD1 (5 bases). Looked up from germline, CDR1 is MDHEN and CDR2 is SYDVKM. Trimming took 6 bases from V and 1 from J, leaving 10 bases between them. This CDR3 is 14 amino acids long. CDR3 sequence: CASSLGGSNQPQHF. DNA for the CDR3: TGTGCCAGCAGCTTGGGGGGGAGCAATCAGCCCCAGCATTTT.

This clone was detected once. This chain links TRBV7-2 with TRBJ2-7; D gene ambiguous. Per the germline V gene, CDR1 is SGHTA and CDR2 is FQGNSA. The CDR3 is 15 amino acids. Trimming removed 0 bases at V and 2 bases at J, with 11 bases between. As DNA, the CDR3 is TGTGCCAGCAGCTTAGCGCCTGGTAGCCCCTACGAGCAGTACTTC. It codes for CASSLAPGSPYEQYF.

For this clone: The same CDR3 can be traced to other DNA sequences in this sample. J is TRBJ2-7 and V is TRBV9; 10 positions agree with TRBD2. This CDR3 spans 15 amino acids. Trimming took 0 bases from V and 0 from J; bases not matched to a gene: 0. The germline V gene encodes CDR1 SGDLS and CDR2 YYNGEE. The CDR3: CASSVASGGSYEQYF. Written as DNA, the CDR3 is TGTGCCAGCAGCGTAGCTAGCGGGGGCTCCTACGAGCAGTACTTC.

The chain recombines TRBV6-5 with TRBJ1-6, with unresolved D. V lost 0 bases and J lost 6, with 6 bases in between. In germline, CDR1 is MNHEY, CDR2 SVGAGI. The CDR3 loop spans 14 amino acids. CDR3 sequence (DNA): TGTGCCAGCAGTTACTCGGGTCCTAATTCACCCCTCCACTTT. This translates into CASSYSGPNSPLHF.

CDR3: CASSLGGGTNSNVLTF. Written as DNA, the CDR3 is TGCGCCAGCAGCTTGGGAGGAGGAACAAATTCCAACGTCCTGACTTTC. The V call is TRBV5-1, the J call TRBJ2-6; D is possibly TRBD2 (5 bases). Germline V gene lookup returns CDR1 SGHRS and CDR2 YFSETQ. The CDR3 loop spans 16 amino acids. The V and J ends lost 0 bases and 8 bases respectively, with 15 bases between them.

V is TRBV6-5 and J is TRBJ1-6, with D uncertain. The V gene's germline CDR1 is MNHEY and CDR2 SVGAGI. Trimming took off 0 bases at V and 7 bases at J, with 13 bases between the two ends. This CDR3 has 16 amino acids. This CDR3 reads CASSYSSTARNSPLHF. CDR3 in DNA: TGTGCCAGCAGTTACTCGAGCACGGCGAGAAATTCACCCCTCCACTTT.

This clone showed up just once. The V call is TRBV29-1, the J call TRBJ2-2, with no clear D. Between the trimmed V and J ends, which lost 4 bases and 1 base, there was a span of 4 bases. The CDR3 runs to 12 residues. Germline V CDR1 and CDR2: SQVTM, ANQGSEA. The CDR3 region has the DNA TGCAGCGTTGGCCAGAACACCGGGGAGCTGTTTTTT. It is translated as CSVGQNTGELFF.

The CDR3 region is CASTPGGRSDYGYTF. The CDR3 nucleotides read TGTGCCAGCACCCCTGGAGGGCGCAGTGACTATGGCTACACCTTC. The gene calls are TRBV7-9 and TRBJ1-2; no firm D call. This CDR3 region has 15 residues. Looked up from germline, CDR1 is SEHNR and CDR2 is FQNEAQ (reference sequence). V was trimmed by 7 bases and J by 3 bases, leaving 18 bases between them.

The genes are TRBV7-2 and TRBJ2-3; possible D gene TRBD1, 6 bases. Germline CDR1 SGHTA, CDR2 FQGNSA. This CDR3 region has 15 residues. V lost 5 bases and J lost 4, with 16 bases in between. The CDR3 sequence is CASSPSRGNADTQYF. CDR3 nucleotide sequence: TGTGCCAGCAGCCCATCCAGGGGTAATGCAGATACGCAGTATTTT.

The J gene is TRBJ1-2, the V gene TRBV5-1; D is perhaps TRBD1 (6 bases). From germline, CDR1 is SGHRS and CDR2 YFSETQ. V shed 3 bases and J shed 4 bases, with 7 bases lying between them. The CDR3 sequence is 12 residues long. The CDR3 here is CASSSQGYGYTF. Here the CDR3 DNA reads TGCGCCAGCAGCTCACAGGGCTATGGCTACACCTTC.

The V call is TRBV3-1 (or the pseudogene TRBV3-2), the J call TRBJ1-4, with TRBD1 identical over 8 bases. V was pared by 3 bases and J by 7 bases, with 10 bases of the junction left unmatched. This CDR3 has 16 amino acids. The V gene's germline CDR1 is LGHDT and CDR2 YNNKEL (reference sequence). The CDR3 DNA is TGTGCCAGCAGCCATGGTGGGACAGGAGGTTTTGAAAAACTGTTTTTT. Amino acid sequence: CASSHGGTGGFEKLFF.

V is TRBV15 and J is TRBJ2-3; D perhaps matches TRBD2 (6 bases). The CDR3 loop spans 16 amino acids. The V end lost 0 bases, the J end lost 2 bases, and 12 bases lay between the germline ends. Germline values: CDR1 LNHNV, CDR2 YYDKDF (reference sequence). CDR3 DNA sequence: TGTGCCACCAGCAGAGATGGGACTCAACCCACAGATACGCAGTATTTT. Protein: CATSRDGTQPTDTQYF.

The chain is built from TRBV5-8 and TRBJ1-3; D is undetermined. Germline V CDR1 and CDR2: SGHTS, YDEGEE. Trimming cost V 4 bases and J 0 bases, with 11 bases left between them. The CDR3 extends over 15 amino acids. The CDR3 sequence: CASSLEPSSGNTIYF. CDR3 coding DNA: TGTGCCAGCAGCCTGGAACCGAGCTCTGGAAACACCATATATTTT.

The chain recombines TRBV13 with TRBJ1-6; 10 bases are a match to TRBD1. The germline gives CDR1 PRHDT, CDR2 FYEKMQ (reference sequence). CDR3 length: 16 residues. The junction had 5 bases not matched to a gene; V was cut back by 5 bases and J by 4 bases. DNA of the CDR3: TGTGCCAGCAGCCGGACAGGGGGTATTTATAATTCACCCCTCCACTTT. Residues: CASSRTGGIYNSPLHF. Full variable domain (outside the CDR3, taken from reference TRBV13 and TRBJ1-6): AAGVIQSPRHLIKEKRETATLKCYPIPRHDTVYWYQQGPGQDPQFLISFYEKMQSDKGSIPDRFSAQQFSDYHSELNMSSLELGDSALYFCASSRTGGIYNSPLHFGNGTRLTVT.

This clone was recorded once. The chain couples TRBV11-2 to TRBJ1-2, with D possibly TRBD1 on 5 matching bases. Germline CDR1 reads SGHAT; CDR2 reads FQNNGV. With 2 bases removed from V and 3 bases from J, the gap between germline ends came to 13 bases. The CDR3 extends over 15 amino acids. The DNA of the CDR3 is TGTGCCAGCAGCTTATCGGTCCAGGGTTACTATGGCTACACCTTC. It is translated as CASSLSVQGYYGYTF.

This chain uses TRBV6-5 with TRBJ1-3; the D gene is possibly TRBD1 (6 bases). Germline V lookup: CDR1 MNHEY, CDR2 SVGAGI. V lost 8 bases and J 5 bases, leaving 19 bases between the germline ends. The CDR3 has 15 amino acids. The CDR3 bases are TGTGCCAGCCAAGCCATACAGGGTGGGAGAAACACCATATATTTT. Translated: CASQAIQGGRNTIYF.